This record looks at one TCR beta chain sequence and its context. The antigen is undetermined. This record belongs to a study of T cell responses to AZD1222 COVID-19 vaccine. Study at large: Second-dose intervals of approximately 4 or approximately 12 weeks were pooled.

Broader study findings: A reported finding is that nearly half of spike-specific TCRs target unmutated variant regions. Researchers took repertoire samples only after the peak T cell response had come. The study found Spike-specific TCR breadth and depth rose after two AZD1222 doses.

Libraries were prepared by immunoSEQ multiplex PCR; TCRdb keeps only in-frame clonotypes and omits some of them. The data hold 120,000 or so clones, with around 80% observed a single time. The CDR3 covers 15 residues. The V and J ends lost 4 bases and 5 bases, in that order; junction bases with no gene match: 7. Germline CDR1 SGDLS, CDR2 YYNGEE. Sequenced here: peripheral blood, sampled on day 0 of AZD1222 vaccination. The receptor's source is an adult in good health. The chain uses TRBV9 and TRBJ2-5; 11 bases line up with TRBD2. The CDR3 DNA is TGTGCCAGCAGCTATAGCGGGGGGGCGGAGGAGACCCAGTACTTC. Its translation: CASSYSGGAEETQYF.